The clone carrying this T cell receptor beta chain was detected a few times. The data derive from a study of early T cells in non-severe SARS-CoV-2 infection. For the study at large: Alpha and beta chains were unpaired, from unsorted whole-blood bulk RNA.

Unique molecular identifiers were added to individual cDNA molecules. TCRdb reprocessed the 5' RACE reads with MiXCR, giving one entry per CDR3 protein. The sample has roughly 65,000 distinct CDR3 sequences; 9% to 15% are singletons. The length of the CDR3 is 14 residues. Losses at the gene ends were 5 bases for V and 5 bases for J; bases not matched to a gene: 5. Germline V gene sequence: CDR1 SEHNR, CDR2 FQNEAQ (reference sequence). This rearrangement joins TRBV7-9 to TRBJ2-5; TRBD1 agrees at 10 bases. Sequencing input: whole blood. The clonotype originates from an adult who was a healthcare worker with PCR-confirmed SARS-CoV-2 infection or an uninfected control (not recorded which). DNA of the CDR3: TGTGCCAGCAGCGACAGGGGGCCGGTGGAGACCCAGTACTTC. It translates to CASSDRGPVETQYF. The full variable domain, its missing parts supplied by reference TRBV7-9 and TRBJ2-5, is DTGVSQNPRHKITKRGQNVTFRCDPISEHNRLYWYRQTLGQGPEFLTYFQNEAQLEKSRLLSDRFSAERPKGSFSTLEIQRTEQGDSAMYLCASSDRGPVETQYFGPGTRLLVL.